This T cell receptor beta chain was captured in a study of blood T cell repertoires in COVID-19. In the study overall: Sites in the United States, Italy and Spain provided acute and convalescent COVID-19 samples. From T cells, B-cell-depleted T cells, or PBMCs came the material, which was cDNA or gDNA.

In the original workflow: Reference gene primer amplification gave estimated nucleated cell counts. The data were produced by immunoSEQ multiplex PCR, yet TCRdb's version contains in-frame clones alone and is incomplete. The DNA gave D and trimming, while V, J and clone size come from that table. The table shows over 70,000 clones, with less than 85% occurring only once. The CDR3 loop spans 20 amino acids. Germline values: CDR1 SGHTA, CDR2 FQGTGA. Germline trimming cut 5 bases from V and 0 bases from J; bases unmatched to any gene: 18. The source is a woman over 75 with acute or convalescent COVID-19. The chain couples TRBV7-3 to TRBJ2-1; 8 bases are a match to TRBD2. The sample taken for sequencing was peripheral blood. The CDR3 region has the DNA TGTGCCAGCAGCACTCTAGGGACTAGTGGAGGTGCCAGCTCCTACAATGAGCAGTTCTTC. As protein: CASSTLGTSGGASSYNEQFF.